Listed here is a single TCR beta chain. Into every PCR, synthetic TCR analog templates were spiked. Here immunoSEQ multiplex PCR was the method, and the copy in TCRdb shows in-frame clones only, minus some. The repertoire holds around 100,000 clones, around 85% seen once, with 2% to 2.5% in the top ten. This specimen belongs to a study of PD-L1 blockade in urothelial cancer. Whole-study context: About nine tenths of the roughly 29 patients were men with bladder-origin urothelial cancer. Blood gave a median 141,255 T cells.

Trimming removed 4 bases from V and 7 bases from J; junction bases left unmatched: 5. Germline V gene lookup returns CDR1 MNHNY and CDR2 SVGAGI (reference sequence). The CDR3 loop spans 15 amino acids. The receptor comes from a man aged 45-65 years with urothelial cancer. V and J are TRBV6-6 and TRBJ2-1; 12 bases are shared with TRBD2. The sequencing here drew on PBMCs, taken around atezolizumab (anti-PD-L1) treatment. DNA of the CDR3: TGTGCCAGCAGTTTGACTAGCGGGGGTGTTAATGAGCAGTTCTTC. Protein sequence: CASSLTSGGVNEQFF.